Presented here are 32 T cell receptor beta chains from one specimen sequenced in a study of T-cell reconstitution after alpha-beta-depleted transplantation in children. Preparation of the TCRbeta library was carried out with unique molecular identifiers. TCRdb ran MiXCR on the PCR reads and lists one entry per CDR3 protein. The sample has 120,000 to 150,000 distinct CDR3 sequences, more than 8% seen once. The input for sequencing was PBMCs, mostly from graft donor cells, taken 180 days after TCRalphabeta/CD19-depleted stem cell transplant. These receptors originate from a female patient aged 2-9 years who had a stem cell transplant for congenital amegakaryocytic thrombocytopenia, so the T cells may come from the graft donor.

The table lists this clonotype with many counts. The chain recombines TRBV20-1 with TRBJ2-4; 9 bases line up with TRBD1. Germline V gene lookup returns CDR1 DFQATT and CDR2 SNEGSKA (reference sequence). The junction had 4 bases not matched to a gene; V was cut back by 6 bases and J by 7 bases. CDR3 length: 12 residues. CDR3 protein: CSAHGQGNIQYF. DNA of the CDR3: TGCAGTGCCCACGGACAGGGGAACATTCAGTACTTC.

The V call is TRBV5-1, the J call TRBJ2-4; 9 positions match TRBD1. The germline gives CDR1 SGHRS, CDR2 YFSETQ. This CDR3 is built from 15 residues. Trimming cost V 4 bases and J 5 bases; bases outside gene matches: 7. Here the CDR3 DNA reads TGCGCCAGCAGCCCGGGACAGGGACGGGAAAACATTCAGTACTTC. This codes for CASSPGQGRENIQYF.

J is TRBJ2-2 and V is TRBV27; maybe TRBD1 (6 bases). Germline values: CDR1 MNHEY, CDR2 SMNVEV (reference sequence). Trimming removed 3 bases at V and 3 bases at J, with 17 bases between. The CDR3 is made up of 17 amino acids. The CDR3 DNA follows: TGTGCCAGCAGTTTTCTAGGGGGTAGGGGTGACACCGGGGAGCTGTTTTTT. It translates to CASSFLGGRGDTGELFF.

This clonotype was detected ten times or more. The chain links TRBV7-8 to TRBJ1-5; D is perhaps TRBD1 (5 bases). Trimming took 2 bases from V and 0 from J, leaving 14 bases between them. The CDR3 is made up of 17 amino acids. CDR1 SGHVS and CDR2 FQNEAQ come from the germline V gene. The CDR3 here is CASSLSVGQNSNQPQHF. The CDR3 nucleotides are TGTGCCAGCAGCTTAAGCGTGGGGCAGAATAGCAATCAGCCCCAGCATTTT.

This chain links TRBV20-1 with TRBJ1-2; no firm D call. This CDR3 is built from 14 residues. CDR1 and CDR2 from the germline V gene are DFQATT and SNEGSKA (reference sequence). V lost 3 bases, J lost 6 bases, and 17 bases lay in between. The CDR3 spells CSARYQREGDGYTF. The CDR3 DNA follows: TGCAGTGCTAGGTACCAACGCGAGGGAGATGGCTACACCTTC.

Concerning this clonotype itself: A much larger clone differs from this one at a single base, so this may be a read error. CDR3 region: CASSLSNSNQHQHF. In DNA, the CDR3 is TGTGCCAGCAGTTTGTCTAATAGCAATCAGCACCAGCATTTT. The chain is built from TRBV12-3 or TRBV12-4 and TRBJ1-5; D not certain. The CDR3 contains 14 residues.

Note on this clonotype: A read error may be the cause here, since a much bigger clone is one base away. V usage is TRBV28 and J usage is TRBJ1-5; D uncertain. Trimming removed 6 bases from V and 5 bases from J, with 11 bases in between. This CDR3 has 13 residues. The germline V gene has CDR1 MDHEN and CDR2 SYDVKM. Here the CDR3 DNA reads TGTGCCAGCAGATCCTGGGCAGATCAGCCCCAGCATTTT. Translated, it gives CASRSWADQPQHF.

The chain joins TRBV12-3 or TRBV12-4 to TRBJ2-5; D tentatively reads TRBD1 or TRBD2 (6 bases each). V was clipped by 4 bases and J by 2 bases, with 20 bases between them. This CDR3 spans 17 amino acids. As DNA, the CDR3 is TGTGCCAGCAGTTCCCCTGTTGGGGGGCGAAGTCAAGAGACCCAGTACTTC. Translation: CASSSPVGGRSQETQYF.

There are many counts of this clonotype. The chain links TRBV20-1 to TRBJ1-1; TRBD1 aligns across 7 bases. Trimming at V came to 6 bases and at J to 6 bases, leaving 7 bases not matched to a gene. The CDR3 contains 12 residues. Germline V gives CDR1 DFQATT, CDR2 SNEGSKA (reference sequence). CDR3 in DNA: TGCAGTGCCCCGGCAGGGGGATCTGAAGCTTTCTTT. This translates into CSAPAGGSEAFF.

Ten or more counts support this clonotype. V and J are TRBV20-1 and TRBJ2-3; 7 bases line up with TRBD1. The germline CDR1 and CDR2 sequences are DFQATT and SNEGSKA (reference sequence). This CDR3 is 13 amino acids long. V was pared by 2 bases and J by 5 bases, with 4 bases of the junction left unmatched. CDR3 sequence reads: CSARRSGGDTQYF. The CDR3, as DNA: TGCAGTGCTAGACGATCAGGGGGAGATACGCAGTATTTT.

This clonotype was detected many times. The chain links TRBV12-3 or TRBV12-4 to TRBJ2-2, with D possibly being TRBD1 or TRBD2 (5 bases each). The V gene lost 5 bases and the J gene lost 8 bases, with 12 bases spanning the gap. The CDR3 has 13 residues. This chain's CDR3 is CASSPRWGGELFF. The CDR3 DNA reads TGTGCCAGCAGTCCACGATGGGGGGGGGAGCTGTTTTTT.

This clonotype appeared many times. J is TRBJ2-2 and V is TRBV28; TRBD2 might be the D (6 bases). The germline V and J ends were trimmed by 5 bases and 5 bases, with 15 bases remaining between them. Germline assignment: CDR1 MDHEN and CDR2 SYDVKM. The CDR3 loop spans 15 amino acids. The CDR3 DNA sequence: TGTGCCAGCAGTCGGAGGGAGGCGGGTACCGGGGAGCTGTTTTTT. It yields the protein CASSRREAGTGELFF.

This clonotype appeared a few times. V and J are TRBV20-1 and TRBJ2-7, with D possibly being TRBD2 (5 bases). CDR1 is DFQATT, CDR2 SNEGSKA, per germline (reference sequence). Trimming took off 5 bases at V and 6 bases at J, with 17 bases between the two ends. The CDR3 runs 13 residues. Here the CDR3 reads CSASPPREFEQYF. The DNA of the CDR3 is TGCAGTGCTTCCCCACCTAGGGAGTTCGAGCAGTACTTC.

In its sample, this clonotype was seen a few times. A read error may be the cause here, since a much bigger clone is one base away. The rearrangement links TRBV6-6 to TRBJ2-3, with no clear D. With 5 bases removed from V and 7 bases from J, the gap between germline ends came to 4 bases. There are 10 residues in the CDR3. Germline lookup yields CDR1 MNHNY and CDR2 SVGAGI (reference sequence). Written as DNA, the CDR3 is TGTGCCAGCAGTCTTCATACGCAGTATTTT. Translated: CASSLHTQYF.

In this sample, this clonotype turned up many times. The CDR3 DNA is TGCGCCAGCAGCTGTGGAAGGGGGCGAGGCTACACCTTC. Amino acids: CASSCGRGRGYTF. The rearrangement links TRBV5-1 to TRBJ1-2; 7 bases align to TRBD1. Losses at the gene ends were 3 bases for V and 8 bases for J; bases not matched to a gene: 7. Germline loops: CDR1 SGHRS, CDR2 YFSETQ. The CDR3 contains 13 residues.

The chain uses TRBV20-1 and TRBJ2-5; 7 nucleotides align to TRBD2. V shed 6 bases and J 3 bases; nucleotides not matched to a gene: 16. The CDR3 spans 16 residues. CDR1 DFQATT and CDR2 SNEGSKA come from the germline V gene (reference sequence). The CDR3 DNA sequence: TGCAGTGCCATAACGGGGAGCGGGGATTTCAAAGAGACCCAGTACTTC. As protein: CSAITGSGDFKETQYF.

This clonotype appeared many times. This chain connects TRBV5-1 to TRBJ1-1; D is possibly TRBD1 (5 bases). The germline V and J ends were trimmed by 3 bases and 6 bases, with 12 bases remaining between them. This CDR3 comprises 13 residues. Per germline, CDR1 SGHRS and CDR2 YFSETQ. The CDR3 DNA follows: TGCGCCAGCAGCTCTAGCGGGGGGGCTGAAGCTTTCTTT. Residues: CASSSSGGAEAFF.

Comment on this clonotype: A much larger clone lies a single base off, so this may be a read error. This chain links TRBV6-5 with TRBJ2-7; D is perhaps TRBD2 (5 bases). Trimming pared 4 bases from V and 2 bases from J, leaving 12 bases between. The CDR3 length is 14 residues. Germline values: CDR1 MNHEY, CDR2 SVGAGI. CDR3 sequence reads: CASSWSDGTYEQYF. Here the CDR3 DNA reads TGTGCCAGCAGTTGGAGCGACGGGACCTACGAGCAGTACTTC.

This clonotype was seen more than once but under ten times. V gene TRBV5-1 combines with J gene TRBJ1-1; 7 nucleotides match TRBD1. V shed 2 bases, J shed 5 bases, and the junction held 3 bases outside the gene matches. This CDR3 has 13 residues. Looked up from germline, CDR1 is SGHRS and CDR2 is YFSETQ. DNA for the CDR3: TGCGCCAGCAGCTTCACAGGGGTTACTGAAGCTTTCTTT. As protein: CASSFTGVTEAFF.

To note about this clonotype: Since no conserved phenylalanine or tryptophan closes the CDR3, a read error is the likely cause. The rearrangement links TRBV24-1 to TRBJ2-3, with 7 bases aligning to TRBD1. Germline V lookup: CDR1 KGHDR, CDR2 SFDVKD. This CDR3 is built from 15 residues. With V trimmed by 9 bases and J by 5 bases, 13 bases remained unmatched. The CDR3 nucleotides read TGTGCCACCGAGAAGGAAAAGGGGGCGCGAGATACGCAGTATTAT. This encodes CATEKEKGARDTQYY.

This clonotype was recorded at least ten times. V usage is TRBV5-1 and J usage is TRBJ2-7; D is uncertain. Germline values: CDR1 SGHRS, CDR2 YFSETQ. This CDR3 contains 15 residues. V lost 0 bases and J 6 bases, leaving 16 bases between the germline ends. In DNA, the CDR3 is TGCGCCAGCAGCTTGGAGCACTTCTACCTGACCGAGCAGTACTTC. It codes for CASSLEHFYLTEQYF.

In its sample, this clonotype was seen many times. This sequence joins TRBV12-3 or TRBV12-4 and TRBJ1-3, with 7 bases lining up with TRBD1. Unmatched junction bases numbered 4, after V lost 6 bases and J lost 2 bases. The length of the CDR3 is 14 residues. CDR3 in DNA: TGTGCCAGCAGCCTCGGGACAGCTGGAAACACCATATATTTT. Its translation: CASSLGTAGNTIYF.

This chain uses TRBV19 with TRBJ2-2, with TRBD2 matching over 10 bases. Germline-derived CDR1 and CDR2 are LNHDA and SQIVND (reference sequence). This CDR3 has 14 residues. The ends lost 2 bases at V and 12 bases at J; junction bases unmatched: 6. The CDR3 protein is CASSITRLAGQLFF. The CDR3 DNA reads TGTGCCAGTAGTATAACCAGACTAGCGGGCCAGCTGTTTTTT.

The J gene is TRBJ1-2, the V gene TRBV28; D not certain. The CDR3 totals 11 residues. Trimming took 3 bases from V and 8 from J, leaving 7 bases between them. Germline lookup yields CDR1 MDHEN and CDR2 SYDVKM. The CDR3 loop is CASSFLAGYTF. The CDR3 bases are TGTGCCAGCAGTTTTTTGGCCGGCTACACCTTC.

A few counts support this clonotype. The CDR3 here is CSVPSERNTEAFF. The CDR3 coding sequence is TGCAGCGTACCGTCGGAGAGGAACACTGAAGCTTTCTTT. The chain combines TRBV29-1 with TRBJ1-1, with D unclear. Germline CDR1 and CDR2: SQVTM and ANQGSEA. V lost 6 bases, J lost 1 base, and 12 bases lay in between. The CDR3 runs 13 residues.

This clonotype was seen many times. The CDR3 spells CASSLKLTGPEETQYF. CDR3 in DNA: TGTGCCAGCAGTTTAAAACTGACAGGGCCGGAAGAGACCCAGTACTTC. V gene TRBV27 combines with J gene TRBJ2-5, with 7 bases that match TRBD1. The CDR3 totals 16 residues. The germline V gene encodes CDR1 MNHEY and CDR2 SMNVEV (reference sequence). Germline trimming cut 2 bases from V and 3 bases from J; bases unmatched to any gene: 9.

This clonotype was recorded at least ten times. CDR3 protein: CATGGPLNTGELFF. In nucleotides, the CDR3 is TGCGCCACCGGGGGCCCCCTTAACACCGGGGAGCTGTTTTTT. The rearrangement joins TRBV4-3 to TRBJ2-2; D assignment may be TRBD1 or TRBD2 (6 bases each). This CDR3 contains 14 residues. The germline gives CDR1 LGHNA, CDR2 YSLEER. V gave up 10 bases and J gave up 2 bases, with 14 bases separating them.

This clonotype was recorded a few times. The chain recombines TRBV20-1 with TRBJ1-6, with a tentative D call TRBD1 (5 bases). This CDR3 contains 12 residues. Germline-derived CDR1 and CDR2 are DFQATT and SNEGSKA (reference sequence). Trimming shortened V by 6 bases and J by 10 bases, and 13 bases separated the two germline ends. The CDR3 DNA follows: TGCAGTGCAGCTTTCAGGGCCTCACCCCTCCACTTT. Its protein is CSAAFRASPLHF.

This clonotype was found many times. The chain carries TRBV11-2 and TRBJ2-1; 10 bases fit TRBD2. Germline V lookup: CDR1 SGHAT, CDR2 FQNNGV. The CDR3 has 18 amino acids. Germline trimming cut 2 bases from V and 2 bases from J; bases unmatched to any gene: 9. CDR3 DNA sequence: TGTGCCAGCAGCTTATTTCTAGCGGGAGAGTCAACCTACAATGAGCAGTTCTTC. Translation gives CASSLFLAGESTYNEQFF.

This clonotype has ten or more counts. The chain joins TRBV5-1 to TRBJ2-7, with D tentatively TRBD1 (5 bases). The CDR3 runs 14 residues. Germline-derived CDR1 and CDR2 are SGHRS and YFSETQ. V dropped 0 bases and J dropped 4 bases, with 11 bases sitting between them. The CDR3 loop reads CASSLDARAYEQYF. The CDR3 nucleotides are TGCGCCAGCAGCTTGGACGCCAGGGCGTACGAGCAGTACTTC.

This clonotype came up a few times. The V gene is TRBV12-3 or TRBV12-4, the J gene TRBJ1-1, with D perhaps matching TRBD1 (5 bases). V lost 8 bases and J 3 bases, leaving 13 bases between the germline ends. CDR3 size: 13 residues. The CDR3 nucleotides are TGTGCCAGCCTCGGGGGTTGGGACACTGAAGCTTTCTTT. Amino acid sequence: CASLGGWDTEAFF.

This clonotype has at least ten counts. The genes are TRBV20-1 and TRBJ2-2; TRBD2 agrees at 13 bases. The V gene's germline CDR1 is DFQATT and CDR2 SNEGSKA (reference sequence). V lost 5 bases to trimming and J lost 1 base; unmatched junction nucleotides: 7. The CDR3 is made up of 17 amino acids. CDR3 sequence (DNA): TGCAGTGCTGCCACTAGCGGGAGGGGGATGAACACCGGGGAGCTGTTTTTT. This encodes CSAATSGRGMNTGELFF.